The clone carrying this TCR beta chain was picked up many times. Antigen specificity is unknown. The data stem from a study of T cells in Graves' hyperthyroidism and ophthalmopathy. Study-wide findings and caveats: The model identified upcoming ophthalmopathy a median about 7.1 months ahead of onset.

Patients having uncontrolled infection, another autoimmune disease, pregnancy or lactation were not included. Fresh peripheral blood, 10 ml, yielded the PBMCs. The CDR3 has 18 residues. V was trimmed by 4 bases and J by 5 bases, leaving 24 bases between them. The germline V gene has CDR1 SGHAT and CDR2 FQNNGV. Amplification targeted TCR beta CDR3 regions from RNA transcripts. First-round RT-PCR with HTBI primers amplified the TCR CDR3 region. TCRdb re-analysed the multiplex PCR reads in MiXCR, keeping a single row per CDR3 protein. The sample lists over 450,000 distinct CDR3 sequences, 13% to 15% occurring once.

Sequencing input: blood. The clonotype was recovered from a woman between 18 and 29 years old with Graves' hyperthyroidism. The chain is built from TRBV11-2 and TRBJ2-1; a possible D gene is TRBD1 (6 bases). CDR3 nucleotide sequence: TGTGCCAGCAGCTCCCGAGGGGCCCTACTAAAGGGGGACAATGAGCAGTTCTTC. Translated: CASSSRGALLKGDNEQFF. Full variable domain (rest looked up from reference TRBV11-2 and TRBJ2-1): EAGVAQSPRYKIIEKRQSVAFWCNPISGHATLYWYQQILGQGPKLLIQFQNNGVVDDSQLPKDRFSAERLKGVDSTLKIQPAKLEDSAVYLCASSSRGALLKGDNEQFFGPGTRLTVL.